The clone carrying this T cell receptor (beta chain) was detected only a few times. The antigen is undetermined. Germline loops: CDR1 DFQATT, CDR2 SNEGSKA (reference sequence). V was shortened by 4 bases and J by 4 bases, with 11 bases between the two germline ends. This CDR3 has 13 amino acids. This sample was taken from a study of blood T cells in healthy people across ages. General study findings and limits: It was not possible, with unsorted PBMCs, to conclusively compare naive and antigen-experienced cells.

A second PCR of about 6 to 11 cycles used a sample-barcoded 5' primer and a J-beta primer mix. TCRdb analysed the 5' RACE reads with MiXCR anew, one entry per CDR3 protein. The sample holds over 1.5 million distinct CDR3 sequences, less than 50% seen once. Each sample yielded at least 6 million isolated PBMCs. Input material: blood. The gene calls are TRBV20-1 and TRBJ2-1; D call uncertain. The TCR comes from a woman in her 40s in good health. CDR3 sequence (DNA): TGCAGTGCTACCACCCAACAATACAATGAGCAGTTCTTC. It is translated as CSATTQQYNEQFF.